The 32 T cell receptor beta chains in this list originate from one sample, sequenced in a study of cytomegalovirus exposure and HLA in healthy donors. PCR was performed using 60 Vbeta and 13 Jbeta primers. The data were produced by immunoSEQ multiplex PCR, yet TCRdb's version contains in-frame clones alone and is incomplete. The repertoire holds more than 150,000 clones, with more than 85% as singletons. Material: PBMCs. These receptors all come from a girl in the first two years of life in good health and CMV-seronegative.

This chain connects TRBV5-1 to TRBJ1-4; 7 nucleotides line up with TRBD1. Germline assignment: CDR1 SGHRS and CDR2 YFSETQ. The CDR3 has 16 residues. V lost 4 bases and J lost 5; bases outside the gene matches: 11. Here the CDR3 reads CASSPMSGQRNEKLFF. The CDR3 nucleotides read TGCGCCAGCAGCCCTATGTCGGGACAGAGAAATGAAAAACTGTTTTTT. The whole variable domain, filled in from reference TRBV5-1 and TRBJ1-4, reads KAGVTQTPRYLIKTRGQQVTLSCSPISGHRSVSWYQQTPGQGLQFLFEYFSETQRNKGNFPGRFSGRQFSNSRSEMNVSTLELGDSALYLCASSPMSGQRNEKLFFGSGTQLSVL.

The CDR3 here is CASSITGNNYGYTF. CDR3 bases: TGTGCCAGTAGTATAACGGGGAATAACTATGGCTACACCTTC. The J gene is TRBJ1-2, the V gene TRBV19; D remains ambiguous. The germline gives CDR1 LNHDA, CDR2 SQIVND (reference sequence). This CDR3 contains 14 residues. V was clipped by 2 bases and J by 1 base, with 8 bases between them.

This rearrangement joins TRBV11-2 to TRBJ2-7, with D possibly being TRBD1 (6 bases). This CDR3 is built from 18 residues. From germline, CDR1 is SGHAT and CDR2 FQNNGV. V was cut by 5 bases and J by 3 bases, with 26 bases left in between. CDR3 region: CASSLVPTGRRGGYEQYF. DNA for the CDR3: TGTGCCAGCAGCCTAGTACCGACAGGACGGAGAGGGGGCTACGAGCAGTACTTC.

The V gene is TRBV15, the J gene TRBJ1-4; D is perhaps TRBD1 (5 bases). V was pared by 4 bases and J by 5 bases, with 17 bases between. Per germline, CDR1 LNHNV and CDR2 YYDKDF (reference sequence). This CDR3 has 16 amino acids. In DNA form, the CDR3 reads TGTGCCACCAGCACCGCACCCGACAGTCCAAATGAAAAACTGTTTTTT. Translation: CATSTAPDSPNEKLFF.

V gene TRBV29-1 combines with J gene TRBJ1-1; D is uncertain. The ends were cut back, 6 bases at V and 1 base at J, with 12 bases in the middle. In germline, CDR1 is SQVTM, CDR2 ANQGSEA. This CDR3 contains 13 residues. The CDR3 bases are TGCAGCGTCCGGGAAGGATCGAACACTGAAGCTTTCTTT. Its protein is CSVREGSNTEAFF.

The J gene is TRBJ1-4, the V gene TRBV27; D uncertain. The CDR3 contains 15 residues. CDR1 and CDR2 (germline): MNHEY, SMNVEV (reference sequence). V was clipped by 5 bases and J by 5 bases, with 15 bases between them. CDR3 in amino acids: CASSRFRGVNEKLFF. The CDR3 nucleotides read TGTGCCAGCAGTCGGTTCCGGGGAGTAAATGAAAAACTGTTTTTT.

The rearrangement uses TRBV2 and TRBJ2-5; 8 bases align to TRBD2. There are 15 residues in the CDR3. Looked up from germline, CDR1 is SNHLY and CDR2 is FYNNEI. V lost 3 bases and J lost 7; bases outside the gene matches: 10. The CDR3 DNA is TGTGCCAGCAGTGAGGACCGGGGGGGCCTTGCGACCCAGTACTTC. Translated, it gives CASSEDRGGLATQYF.

This clone was detected only a few times. The CDR3 DNA is TGTGCCAGCAGCTTAATGCGTCTAGCGGGGGGGCTGGGCACAGATACGCAGTATTTT. This gives the protein CASSLMRLAGGLGTDTQYF. This rearrangement joins TRBV7-3 to TRBJ2-3, with 12 nucleotides matching TRBD2. The length of the CDR3 is 19 residues. J lost 1 base, V lost 1 base, and 9 bases had no gene match. Per germline, CDR1 SGHTA and CDR2 FQGTGA.

The chain employs TRBV4-1 and TRBJ2-3; D not certain. CDR1 is MGHRA and CDR2 is YSYEKL in the germline V gene. The V and J ends lost 4 bases and 6 bases respectively, with 8 bases between them. This CDR3 is built from 12 residues. CDR3 residues: CASSLSPDTQYF. CDR3 nucleotide sequence: TGCGCCAGCAGCCTATCCCCCGATACGCAGTATTTT.

The CDR3 reads CSPAGGETQYF. CDR3 bases: TGCAGCCCGGCGGGAGGAGAGACCCAGTACTTC. This chain connects TRBV20-1 to TRBJ2-5, with 8 bases that match TRBD2. This CDR3 region has 11 residues. Per germline, CDR1 DFQATT and CDR2 SNEGSKA (reference sequence).

This clone is a singleton in its sample. This sequence joins TRBV5-6 and TRBJ1-2; 11 nucleotides match TRBD1. V gave up 0 bases and J gave up 7 bases; unmatched junction bases: 5. Germline V gives CDR1 SGHDT, CDR2 YYEEEE. CDR3 length: 15 residues. Here the CDR3 reads CASSLVGQGESGYTF. The CDR3 DNA reads TGTGCCAGCAGCTTGGTGGGACAGGGGGAAAGTGGCTACACCTTC.

The table lists this clone with a few counts. J is TRBJ1-1 and V is TRBV6-6; D may be TRBD1 (6 bases). In germline, CDR1 is MNHNY, CDR2 SVGAGI (reference sequence). V dropped 8 bases and J dropped 7 bases, with 17 bases sitting between them. The CDR3 length is 13 residues. CDR3 nucleotides: TGTGCCAGCCGAAACAGGGACCACGGTGAAGCTTTCTTT. Its translation: CASRNRDHGEAFF.

The CDR3 loop is CASSYRGPTSNEKLFF. CDR3 DNA sequence: TGCGCCAGCAGCTACAGGGGGCCGACGTCTAATGAAAAACTGTTTTTT. The chain carries TRBV5-1 and TRBJ1-4; 9 nucleotides agree with TRBD1. This CDR3 spans 16 amino acids. From germline, CDR1 is SGHRS and CDR2 YFSETQ. Germline trimming cut 3 bases from V and 3 bases from J; bases unmatched to any gene: 6.

The chain employs TRBV13 and TRBJ1-2; TRBD1 aligns across 11 bases. The V segment lost 6 bases and the J segment 7 bases; nucleotides outside the gene matches: 4. Germline CDR1 PRHDT, CDR2 FYEKMQ (reference sequence). CDR3 size: 13 residues. In DNA form, the CDR3 reads TGTGCCAGCAGTTCCGGGACAGGGGGTGGCTACACCTTC. Its translation is CASSSGTGGGYTF.

The rearrangement uses TRBV11-2 and TRBJ1-1; a possible D gene is TRBD1 (6 bases). The CDR3 covers 16 residues. Trimming took off 1 base at V and 6 bases at J, with 18 bases between the two ends. Germline V CDR1 and CDR2: SGHAT, FQNNGV. This CDR3 reads CASSLVVSGGWSEAFF. CDR3 DNA: TGTGCCAGCAGCTTAGTTGTGTCTGGGGGCTGGTCTGAAGCTTTCTTT.

J is TRBJ2-2 and V is TRBV5-1; tentatively, D is TRBD2 (6 bases). Trimming took 2 bases from V and 5 from J, leaving 7 bases between them. This CDR3 comprises 13 residues. Germline values: CDR1 SGHRS, CDR2 YFSETQ. For the CDR3, the DNA is TGCGCCAGCAGCTTCGGGACTACCGGGGAGCTGTTTTTT. Protein sequence: CASSFGTTGELFF.

The chain couples TRBV7-9 to TRBJ2-1; 7 bases map to TRBD2. J was trimmed by 0 bases and V by 4 bases; bases with no gene match: 6. Looked up from germline, CDR1 is SEHNR and CDR2 is FQNEAQ (reference sequence). CDR3 length: 16 residues. CDR3 in DNA: TGTGCCAGCAGCTACCGAGCGGGAAGCTCCTACAATGAGCAGTTCTTC. Encoded protein: CASSYRAGSSYNEQFF.

The chain joins TRBV5-4 to TRBJ2-2; possibly TRBD1 for D (5 bases). Trimming took 2 bases from V and 4 from J, leaving 6 bases between them. CDR3 length: 13 amino acids. Germline CDR1 reads SGHNT; CDR2 reads YYREEE (reference sequence). The CDR3 DNA reads as TGTGCCAGCAGCTTAGGGGTCACCGGGGAGCTGTTTTTT. It translates to CASSLGVTGELFF.

Here the CDR3 reads CASSQEASRQGDYEQYF. CDR3 DNA sequence: TGCGCCAGCAGCCAAGAGGCTTCGAGACAGGGGGACTACGAGCAGTACTTC. The V gene is TRBV4-3, the J gene TRBJ2-7; 9 bases match TRBD1. Germline CDR1 LGHNA, CDR2 YSLEER. Trimming removed 0 bases from V and 3 bases from J; junction bases left unmatched: 9. The length of the CDR3 is 17 residues.

The gene calls are TRBV4-2 and TRBJ1-5, with TRBD1 matching 7 bases. V was clipped by 1 base and J by 0 bases; unmatched bases: 6. CDR1 is LGHNA, CDR2 YNFKEQ, per germline. This CDR3 has 17 amino acids. The chain's CDR3 is CASSQGQGALSNQPQHF. In DNA, the CDR3 is TGTGCCAGCAGCCAAGGACAGGGCGCCCTTAGCAATCAGCCCCAGCATTTT.

The genes are TRBV27 and TRBJ2-5; weak D call: TRBD1 (6 bases). Looked up from germline, CDR1 is MNHEY and CDR2 is SMNVEV (reference sequence). The CDR3 spans 16 residues. Trimming took off 7 bases at V and 2 bases at J, with 20 bases between the two ends. The DNA for the CDR3 is TGTGCCAGCATCTTACTGGCAGGGGTTCAGCAAGAGACCCAGTACTTC. It is translated as CASILLAGVQQETQYF.

The chain is built from TRBV9 and TRBJ2-1; 7 nucleotides align to TRBD1. The V and J ends lost 1 base and 5 bases, in that order; junction bases with no gene match: 6. Germline CDR1 is SGDLS and CDR2 is YYNGEE. This CDR3 has 15 residues. In DNA form, the CDR3 reads TGTGCCAGCAGCGTATCGGGACAGCCCCACAATGAGCAGTTCTTC. It translates to CASSVSGQPHNEQFF.

This sequence joins TRBV2 and TRBJ1-2; TRBD1 matches at 7 bases. Germline assignment: CDR1 SNHLY and CDR2 FYNNEI. J was trimmed by 1 base and V by 10 bases; bases with no gene match: 9. This CDR3 comprises 14 residues. This chain's CDR3 is CAIHDRVLNYGYTF. For the CDR3, the DNA is TGTGCCATCCATGACAGGGTCCTTAACTATGGCTACACCTTC.

This chain uses TRBV7-3 with TRBJ2-3; D perhaps matches TRBD2 (5 bases). This CDR3 has 16 amino acids. Germline V CDR1 and CDR2: SGHTA, FQGTGA. V was cut by 1 base and J by 6 bases, with 17 bases left in between. In DNA, the CDR3 is TGTGCCAGCAGCTTAAGTAGCGTGGGTGGGTTCGATACGCAGTATTTT. As protein: CASSLSSVGGFDTQYF.

The genes are TRBV7-2 and TRBJ2-5; TRBD1 is a possible D gene (6 bases). The ends were cut back, 4 bases at V and 8 bases at J, with 11 bases in the middle. Germline-derived CDR1 and CDR2 are SGHTA and FQGNSA. This CDR3 is built from 12 residues. CDR3 bases: TGTGCCAGCAGCTGGTCCAGGGGTACCCAGTACTTC. Its protein is CASSWSRGTQYF.

The rearrangement links TRBV10-3 to TRBJ2-6; either TRBD1 or TRBD2 may supply D (6 bases each). Germline V CDR1 and CDR2: ENHRY, SYGVKD. Trimming cost V 6 bases and J 3 bases, with 18 bases left between them. This CDR3 has 17 amino acids. CDR3 coding DNA: TGTGCCATCAGGGAGGGGCAGGGGTTAGGTGGGGCCAACGTCCTGACTTTC. It is translated as CAIREGQGLGGANVLTF.

The chain couples TRBV29-1 to TRBJ2-1; tentative D call: TRBD1 (6 bases). V was cut by 7 bases and J by 5 bases, with 21 bases left in between. Looked up from germline, CDR1 is SQVTM and CDR2 is ANQGSEA. This CDR3 region has 15 residues. The CDR3 DNA sequence: TGCAGCGCCACTAACGGGCAGGGGACCAACAATGAGCAGTTCTTC. Translating gives CSATNGQGTNNEQFF.

V usage is TRBV11-3 and J usage is TRBJ2-2, with D unclear. Looked up from germline, CDR1 is SGHNT and CDR2 is YENEEA. Between the trimmed V and J ends, which lost 5 bases and 1 base, there was a span of 2 bases. This CDR3 has 12 residues. CDR3 loop: CASSLNTGELFF. Written as DNA, the CDR3 is TGTGCCAGCAGCCTGAACACCGGGGAGCTGTTTTTT.

The CDR3 DNA reads as TGTGCCATCAGTCCTGACAATGAGCAGTTCTTC. It encodes CAISPDNEQFF. The rearrangement links TRBV10-3 to TRBJ2-1, with D hard to call. From germline, CDR1 is ENHRY and CDR2 SYGVKD. There are 11 residues in the CDR3. The ends were cut back, 5 bases at V and 5 bases at J, with 4 bases in the middle.

This clone showed up just once. This specimen includes other DNA sequences encoding the same CDR3. The chain has TRBV9 and TRBJ2-3, with unresolved D. Deletions cut 0 bases from V and 1 base from J, with 3 bases between. This CDR3 has 13 amino acids. CDR1 and CDR2 (germline): SGDLS, YYNGEE. CDR3: CASSVGGTDTQYF. CDR3 DNA sequence: TGTGCCAGCAGCGTAGGAGGCACAGATACGCAGTATTTT.

The CDR3 sequence is CATYPAGTGPYNSPLHF. For the CDR3, the DNA is TGTGCCACCTACCCTGCCGGGACAGGTCCTTATAATTCACCCCTCCACTTT. This rearrangement joins TRBV27 to TRBJ1-6; 8 bases are a match to TRBD1. Germline assignment: CDR1 MNHEY and CDR2 SMNVEV (reference sequence). V shed 10 bases, J shed 4 bases, and the junction held 15 bases outside the gene matches. The CDR3 totals 17 residues.

The genes are TRBV7-9 and TRBJ1-4; D remains unclear. Germline CDR1 is SEHNR and CDR2 is FQNEAQ (reference sequence). The CDR3 spans 16 residues. The V and J ends lost 5 bases and 11 bases respectively, with 24 bases between them. CDR3 in DNA: TGTGCCAGCAGCCCACAATCGACCCGGGTCGGGGAGAAACTGTTTTTT. It yields the protein CASSPQSTRVGEKLFF.